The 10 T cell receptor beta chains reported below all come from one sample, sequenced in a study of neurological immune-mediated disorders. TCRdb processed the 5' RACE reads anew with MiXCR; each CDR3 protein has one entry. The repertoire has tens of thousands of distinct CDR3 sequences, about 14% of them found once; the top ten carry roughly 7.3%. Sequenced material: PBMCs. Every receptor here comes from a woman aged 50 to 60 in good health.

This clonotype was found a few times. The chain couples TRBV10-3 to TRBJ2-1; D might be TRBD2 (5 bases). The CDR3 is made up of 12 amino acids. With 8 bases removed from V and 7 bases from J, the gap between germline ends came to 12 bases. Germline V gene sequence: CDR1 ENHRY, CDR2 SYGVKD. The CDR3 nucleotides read TGTGCCATCGGAGGAGACGCAAATGAGCAGTTCTTC. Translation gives CAIGGDANEQFF.

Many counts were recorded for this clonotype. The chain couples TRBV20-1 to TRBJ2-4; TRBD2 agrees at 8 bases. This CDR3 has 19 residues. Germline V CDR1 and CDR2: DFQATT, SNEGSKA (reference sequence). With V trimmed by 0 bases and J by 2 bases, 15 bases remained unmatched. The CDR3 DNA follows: TGCAGTGCTAGAGATCTGGCGGGGGGCCCCTTAGTATCCAAAAACATTCAGTACTTC. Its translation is CSARDLAGGPLVSKNIQYF.

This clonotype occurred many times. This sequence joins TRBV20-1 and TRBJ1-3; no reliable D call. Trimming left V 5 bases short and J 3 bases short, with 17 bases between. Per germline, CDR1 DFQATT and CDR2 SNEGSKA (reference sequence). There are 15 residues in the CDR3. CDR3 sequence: CSAPSPQAFGNTIYF. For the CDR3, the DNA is TGCAGTGCTCCGTCTCCCCAAGCTTTTGGAAACACCATATATTTT.

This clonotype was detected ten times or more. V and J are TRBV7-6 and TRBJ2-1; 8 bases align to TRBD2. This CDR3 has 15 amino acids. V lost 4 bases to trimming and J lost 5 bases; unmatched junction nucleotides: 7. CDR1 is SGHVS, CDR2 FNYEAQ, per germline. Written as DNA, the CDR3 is TGTGCCAGCAGCTCCCGGAGTAGCGGGGACAATGAGCAGTTCTTC. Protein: CASSSRSSGDNEQFF.

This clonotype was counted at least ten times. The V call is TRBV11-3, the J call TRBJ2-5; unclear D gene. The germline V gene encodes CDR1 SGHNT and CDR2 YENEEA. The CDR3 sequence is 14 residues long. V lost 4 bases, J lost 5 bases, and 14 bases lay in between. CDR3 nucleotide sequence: TGTGCCAGCAGCTCGAACCCCTGGGATGAGACCCAGTACTTC. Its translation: CASSSNPWDETQYF.

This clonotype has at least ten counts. For the CDR3, the DNA is TGTGCCAGCAGCCTGGAGGCGAGCGGGGGGTTTGACATTCAGTACTTC. Its translation: CASSLEASGGFDIQYF. J is TRBJ2-4 and V is TRBV5-6, with 9 bases aligning to TRBD2. Germline lookup yields CDR1 SGHDT and CDR2 YYEEEE. There are 16 residues in the CDR3. The V and J ends lost 4 bases and 8 bases, in that order; junction bases with no gene match: 13.

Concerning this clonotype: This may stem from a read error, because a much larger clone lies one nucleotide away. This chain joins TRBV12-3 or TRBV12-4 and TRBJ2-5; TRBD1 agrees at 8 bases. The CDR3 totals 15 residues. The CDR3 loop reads CTSSLRQGAIETQYF. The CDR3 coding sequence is TGTACCAGCAGTTTAAGGCAGGGGGCCATCGAGACCCAGTACTTC.

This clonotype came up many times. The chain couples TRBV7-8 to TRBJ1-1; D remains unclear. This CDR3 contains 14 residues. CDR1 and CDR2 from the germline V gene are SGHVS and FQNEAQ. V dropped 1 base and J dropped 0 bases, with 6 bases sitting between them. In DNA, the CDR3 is TGTGCCAGCAGCTTAGTAGTTGTGAACACTGAAGCTTTCTTT. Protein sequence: CASSLVVVNTEAFF.

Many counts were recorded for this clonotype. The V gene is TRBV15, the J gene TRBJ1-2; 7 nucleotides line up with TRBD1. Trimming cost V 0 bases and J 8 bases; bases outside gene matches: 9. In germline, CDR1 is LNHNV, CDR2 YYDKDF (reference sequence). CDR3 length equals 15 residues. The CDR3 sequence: CATSRDPGQREGYTF. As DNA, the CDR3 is TGTGCCACCAGCAGAGACCCGGGACAGCGGGAAGGCTACACCTTC.

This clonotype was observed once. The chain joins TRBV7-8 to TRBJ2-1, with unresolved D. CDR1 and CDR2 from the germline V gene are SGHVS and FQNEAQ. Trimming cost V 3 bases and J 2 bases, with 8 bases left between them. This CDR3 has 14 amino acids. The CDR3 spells CASSFPAPYNEQFF. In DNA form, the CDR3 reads TGTGCCAGCAGCTTTCCCGCGCCCTACAATGAGCAGTTCTTC.